This record concerns one T cell receptor (beta chain) sequence. This clonotype was found many times. The antigen it recognizes is unknown. Base-call qualities are not available, and no considerably larger clone is one nucleotide away. The germline V gene (reference sequence) gives CDR1 as SEHNR and CDR2 as FQNEAQ. The CDR3, cysteine through phenylalanine, is 16 amino acids long. Just CDR3 DNA is preserved here, 48 bases in frame from base 1. After removal of 2 bases from V and 2 bases from J, the junction retains 4 bases not matched to a gene. This specimen comes from a study of T cell repertoires in cytomegalovirus infection (dated by TCRdb to the late 2010s). Some background on the complete study: The HLA type of each donor mattered for the analysis, because public TCR beta signatures pointed to carriage of CMV infection along with the matching HLA type.

The data were produced on an Illumina HiSeq 1500. Clones were called with MiXCR by TCRdb after fastp trimmed the public reads at Q25, and only in-frame beta chains were retained. Rows are unified per CDR3 protein, each entry keeping the most common DNA and genes. The sample includes 290,000 or so distinct CDR3 sequences, with around 9.6% observed a single time. The ten largest clonotypes hold less than 3% of the sample. General conclusions and limits of the study: In the ex vivo response, HLA-C-restricted CMV-specific TCR beta clonotypes were dominant, and in two of eight donors the single most frequent clonotype came from this HLA-C-restricted group. In both this cohort and an independent cohort of several hundred donors, the cumulative frequency of public TCR beta family members distinguished carriers of CMV infection plus the relevant HLA type.

Material: PBMCs. The chain was built from TRBV7-9 and TRBJ2-1; TRBD1 aligns with 9 central bases. The clonotype originates from a human donor in good health (CMV status not recorded). Some clones in this sample may be carry-over from other donors' samples. The DNA reads as follows: TGTGCCAGCAGCTTATCCGGACAGGGGACCTACAATGAGCAGTTCTTC. The encoded protein is CASSLSGQGTYNEQFF.